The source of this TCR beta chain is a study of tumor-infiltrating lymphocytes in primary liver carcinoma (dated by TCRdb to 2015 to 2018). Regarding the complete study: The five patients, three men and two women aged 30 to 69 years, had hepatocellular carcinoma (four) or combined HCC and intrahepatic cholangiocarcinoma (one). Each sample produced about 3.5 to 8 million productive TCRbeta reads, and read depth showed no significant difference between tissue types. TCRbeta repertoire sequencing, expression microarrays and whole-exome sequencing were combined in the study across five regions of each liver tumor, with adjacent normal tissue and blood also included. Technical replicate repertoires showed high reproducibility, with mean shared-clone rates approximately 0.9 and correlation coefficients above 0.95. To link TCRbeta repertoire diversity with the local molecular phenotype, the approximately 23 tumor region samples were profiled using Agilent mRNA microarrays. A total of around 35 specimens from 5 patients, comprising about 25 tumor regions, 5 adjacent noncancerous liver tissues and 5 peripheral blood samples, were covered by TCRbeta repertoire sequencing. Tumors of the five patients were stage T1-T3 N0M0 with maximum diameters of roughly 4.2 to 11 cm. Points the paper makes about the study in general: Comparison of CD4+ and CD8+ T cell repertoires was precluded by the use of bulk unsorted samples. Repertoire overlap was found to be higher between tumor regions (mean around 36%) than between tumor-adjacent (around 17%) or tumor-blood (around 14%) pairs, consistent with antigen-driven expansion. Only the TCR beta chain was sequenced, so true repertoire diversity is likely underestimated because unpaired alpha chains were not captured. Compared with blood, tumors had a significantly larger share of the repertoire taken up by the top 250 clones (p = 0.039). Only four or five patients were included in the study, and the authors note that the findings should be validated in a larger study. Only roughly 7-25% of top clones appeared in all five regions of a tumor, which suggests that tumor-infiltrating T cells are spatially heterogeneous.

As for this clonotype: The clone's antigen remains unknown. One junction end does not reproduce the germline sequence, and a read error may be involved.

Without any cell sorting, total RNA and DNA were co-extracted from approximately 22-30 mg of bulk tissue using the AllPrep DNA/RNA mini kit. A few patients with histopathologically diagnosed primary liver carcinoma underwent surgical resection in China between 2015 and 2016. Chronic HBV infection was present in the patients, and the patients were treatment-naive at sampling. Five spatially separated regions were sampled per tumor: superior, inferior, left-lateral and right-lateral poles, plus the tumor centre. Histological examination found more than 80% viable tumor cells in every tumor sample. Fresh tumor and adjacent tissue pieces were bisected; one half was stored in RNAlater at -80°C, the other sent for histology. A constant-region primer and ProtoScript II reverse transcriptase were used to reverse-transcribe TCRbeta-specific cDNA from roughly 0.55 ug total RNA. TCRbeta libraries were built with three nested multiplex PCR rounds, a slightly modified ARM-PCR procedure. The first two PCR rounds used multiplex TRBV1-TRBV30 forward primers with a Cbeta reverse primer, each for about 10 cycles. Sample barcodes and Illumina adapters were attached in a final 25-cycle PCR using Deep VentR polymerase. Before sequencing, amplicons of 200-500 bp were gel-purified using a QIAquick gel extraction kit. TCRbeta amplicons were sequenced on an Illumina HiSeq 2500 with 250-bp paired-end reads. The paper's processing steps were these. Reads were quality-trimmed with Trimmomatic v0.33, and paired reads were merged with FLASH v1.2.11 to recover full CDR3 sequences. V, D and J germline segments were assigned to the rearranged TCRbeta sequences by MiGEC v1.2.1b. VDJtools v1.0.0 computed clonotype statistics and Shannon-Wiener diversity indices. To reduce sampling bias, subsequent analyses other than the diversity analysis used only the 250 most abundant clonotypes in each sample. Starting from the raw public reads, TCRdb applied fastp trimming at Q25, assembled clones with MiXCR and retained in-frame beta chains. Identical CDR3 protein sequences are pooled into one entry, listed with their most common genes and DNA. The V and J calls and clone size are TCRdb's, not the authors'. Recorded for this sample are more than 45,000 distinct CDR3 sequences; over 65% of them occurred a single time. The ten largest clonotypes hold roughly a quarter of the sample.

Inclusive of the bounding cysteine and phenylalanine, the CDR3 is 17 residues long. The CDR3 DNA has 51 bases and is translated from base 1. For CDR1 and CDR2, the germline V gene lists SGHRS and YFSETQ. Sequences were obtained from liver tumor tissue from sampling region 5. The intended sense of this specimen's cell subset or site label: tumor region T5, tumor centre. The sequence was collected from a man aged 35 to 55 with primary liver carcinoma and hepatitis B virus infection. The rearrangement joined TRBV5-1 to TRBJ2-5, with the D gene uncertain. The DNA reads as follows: TGCCCCAGCAGCTTGCCGCCGCCGGGCGGCGGCCAAGAGACCCAGTACTTC. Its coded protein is CPSSLPPPGGGQETQYF.